This T cell receptor (beta chain) appears in the sequencing data of a study of blood T cell repertoires in COVID-19. The CDR3 runs to 19 residues. How the authors handled the data: Amplified reference gene primers provided the basis for estimating nucleated cell counts. TCRdb's table, derived via immunoSEQ multiplex PCR, lists solely in-frame clones and lacks some. For V, J and clone size, that table is used; D and trimming come from the DNA. This sample carries 100,000 to 150,000 clones, about 85% of them seen once, and the ten largest clones take 3.5% to 4.5%. Sequenced sample: peripheral blood. The rearrangement links TRBV21-1 to TRBJ2-6; the table's TRBD1 call for D was not verified on the DNA. TRBV21-1 is a listed pseudogene. The origin of this receptor is a man between 60 and 70 years old with acute or convalescent COVID-19. The CDR3 is CASITSEGTGVSGANVLTF. The CDR3 coding sequence is TGTGCCAGCATCACCTCCGAGGGGACAGGGGTCTCTGGGGCCAACGTCCTGACTTTC.